A single sample gave rise to the 28 T cell receptor beta chains below, sequenced in a study of control samples from healthy donors and cancer patients. Method: immunoSEQ multiplex PCR; TCRdb's copy keeps in-frame clones and lacks some. This sample carries approximately 100,000 clones, around 88% of them seen once, and the ten largest clones take approximately 14%. The sequenced sample was blood. Receptor source: a man under 40 in good health.

The chain combines TRBV6-5 with TRBJ1-5, with D perhaps TRBD1 (5 bases). This CDR3 contains 15 residues. The germline V gene has CDR1 MNHEY and CDR2 SVGAGI. With 6 bases removed from V and 1 base from J, the gap between germline ends came to 13 bases. CDR3 nucleotides: TGTGCCAGCAGCAAGGGACTCGGGAGCAATCAGCCCCAGCATTTT. Encoded protein: CASSKGLGSNQPQHF.

With regard to this clone: Additional DNA sequences in this sample encode the identical CDR3. The genes are TRBV27 and TRBJ1-1; TRBD1 is a possible D gene (5 bases). The germline V gene encodes CDR1 MNHEY and CDR2 SMNVEV (reference sequence). Trimming took off 6 bases at V and 1 base at J, with 12 bases between the two ends. This CDR3 contains 14 residues. This CDR3 is CASSPGTANTEAFF. CDR3 sequence (DNA): TGTGCCAGCAGCCCCGGGACGGCGAACACTGAAGCTTTCTTT.

This rearrangement joins TRBV7-2 to TRBJ2-7; unclear D gene. The V gene's germline CDR1 is SGHTA and CDR2 FQGNSA. V gave up 5 bases and J gave up 7 bases, with 15 bases separating them. The length of the CDR3 is 13 residues. DNA for the CDR3: TGTGCCAGCAGCCCCCGAACGGGCGCAGAGCAGTACTTC. It yields the protein CASSPRTGAEQYF.

Written as DNA, the CDR3 is TGTGCCAGCAGCCAAGATCGGGATGGGGGCTACAATGAGCAGTTCTTC. It encodes CASSQDRDGGYNEQFF. The chain uses TRBV14 and TRBJ2-1; D may match TRBD1 or TRBD2 (5 bases each). V was clipped by 0 bases and J by 3 bases, with 12 bases between them. Germline V gene sequence: CDR1 SGHDN, CDR2 FVKESK. There are 16 residues in the CDR3. The variable domain in full, with the rest retrieved from reference TRBV14 and TRBJ2-1, is EAGVTQFPSHSVIEKGQTVTLRCDPISGHDNLYWYRRVMGKEIKFLLHFVKESKQDESGMPNNRFLAERTGGTYSTLKVQPAELEDSGVYFCASSQDRDGGYNEQFFGPGTRLTVL.

The V and J genes are TRBV11-2 and TRBJ2-7; 13 bases match TRBD2. This CDR3 spans 14 amino acids. Germline trimming cut 6 bases from V and 6 bases from J; bases unmatched to any gene: 5. Looked up from germline, CDR1 is SGHAT and CDR2 is FQNNGV. The DNA of the CDR3 is TGTGCCAGCAGAGGACTAGCGGGAGATGGCGAGCAGTACTTC. Translation gives CASRGLAGDGEQYF.

This chain uses TRBV7-2 with TRBJ1-4; no firm D call. Deletions cut 0 bases from V and 12 bases from J, with 17 bases between. Germline V gives CDR1 SGHTA, CDR2 FQGNSA. This CDR3 is 15 amino acids long. CDR3 in amino acids: CASSLARTGKRELFF. CDR3 nucleotides: TGTGCCAGCAGCTTAGCGAGGACCGGAAAGCGGGAACTGTTTTTT.

This rearrangement joins TRBV27 to TRBJ2-7; 7 bases line up with TRBD2. V shed 2 bases and J 3 bases; nucleotides not matched to a gene: 7. This CDR3 contains 15 residues. CDR1 MNHEY and CDR2 SMNVEV come from the germline V gene (reference sequence). DNA of the CDR3: TGTGCCAGCAGTTTACTCCAGGGAGGGTTCTACGAGCAGTACTTC. Protein: CASSLLQGGFYEQYF.

The J gene is TRBJ2-1, the V gene TRBV29-1; either TRBD1 or TRBD2 may supply D (5 bases each). Trimming removed 3 bases from V and 0 bases from J, with 15 bases in between. The CDR3 is 16 residues long. The germline V gene encodes CDR1 SQVTM and CDR2 ANQGSEA. The CDR3 reads CSVDMGTASSYNEQFF. The CDR3 DNA reads as TGCAGCGTTGACATGGGGACCGCAAGCTCCTACAATGAGCAGTTCTTC.

The chain uses TRBV2 and TRBJ2-1; no definite D call. Deletions cut 6 bases from V and 7 bases from J, with 7 bases between. The CDR3 loop spans 11 amino acids. Germline V gene data show CDR1 as SNHLY and CDR2 as FYNNEI. The CDR3 DNA is TGTGCCAGCAGGACGACGAATGAGCAGTTCTTC. It encodes CASRTTNEQFF.

V is TRBV7-8 and J is TRBJ2-1, with 13 bases fitting TRBD2. V gave up 4 bases and J gave up 7 bases; unmatched junction bases: 4. Germline assignment: CDR1 SGHVS and CDR2 FQNEAQ. This CDR3 has 15 amino acids. CDR3 sequence: CASSSGTSGKNEQFF. The DNA for the CDR3 is TGTGCCAGCAGCTCCGGGACTAGCGGGAAAAATGAGCAGTTCTTC. The full variable domain, rest sourced from reference TRBV7-8 and TRBJ2-1, is GAGVSQSPRYKVAKRGQDVALRCDPISGHVSLFWYQQALGQGPEFLTYFQNEAQLDKSGLPSDRFFAERPEGSVSTLKIQRTQQEDSAVYLCASSSGTSGKNEQFFGPGTRLTVL.

This chain uses TRBV2 with TRBJ2-5; possibly TRBD1 or TRBD2 for D (5 bases each). With 9 bases removed from V and 5 bases from J, the gap between germline ends came to 13 bases. Germline V gene sequence: CDR1 SNHLY, CDR2 FYNNEI. The CDR3 consists of 12 residues. The CDR3 sequence is CASGLGRETQYF. The CDR3 DNA reads as TGTGCCAGTGGACTGGGACGGGAGACCCAGTACTTC.

This chain links TRBV19 with TRBJ2-7; 8 bases map to TRBD1. The J segment lost 0 bases and the V segment lost 6 bases, leaving 4 bases of the junction unmatched. Germline-derived CDR1 and CDR2 are LNHDA and SQIVND (reference sequence). This CDR3 has 14 amino acids. CDR3 residues: CASSAGTGSYEQYF. The CDR3 DNA sequence: TGTGCCAGTAGCGCCGGGACAGGCTCCTACGAGCAGTACTTC. The full variable domain, rest sourced from reference TRBV19 and TRBJ2-7, is DGGITQSPKYLFRKEGQNVTLSCEQNLNHDAMYWYRQDPGQGLRLIYYSQIVNDFQKGDIAEGYSVSREKKESFPLTVTSAQKNPTAFYLCASSAGTGSYEQYFGPGTRLTVT.

The gene calls are TRBV2 and TRBJ2-1; TRBD1 might be the D (5 bases). V was cut by 6 bases and J by 5 bases, with 17 bases left in between. Germline V gene lookup returns CDR1 SNHLY and CDR2 FYNNEI. The CDR3 runs to 15 residues. The CDR3 sequence: CASSDLGHSNNEQFF. The DNA of the CDR3 is TGTGCCAGCAGCGACCTCGGACACAGCAACAATGAGCAGTTCTTC.

V gene TRBV30 combines with J gene TRBJ1-1, with D possibly being TRBD1 (6 bases). Germline V gene data show CDR1 as GTSNPN and CDR2 as SVGIG (reference sequence). The CDR3 length is 12 residues. Trimming took off 4 bases at V and 5 bases at J, with 11 bases between the two ends. The CDR3 sequence: CAWTGEVTEAFF. Here the CDR3 DNA reads TGTGCCTGGACAGGGGAGGTTACTGAAGCTTTCTTT.

The V call is TRBV18, the J call TRBJ1-2, with D possibly TRBD1 on 6 matching bases. Trimming took off 0 bases at V and 4 bases at J, with 12 bases between the two ends. The V gene's germline CDR1 is KGHSH and CDR2 LQKENI. The CDR3 extends over 15 amino acids. CDR3 region: CASSPPSDSGYGYTF. The DNA of the CDR3 is TGTGCCAGCTCACCACCATCGGACAGCGGCTATGGCTACACCTTC.

The CDR3 spells CASSLAPGVGGGGYTF. CDR3 sequence (DNA): TGTGCCAGCAGCTTAGCTCCAGGAGTAGGGGGAGGAGGCTACACCTTC. The chain recombines TRBV7-2 with TRBJ1-2; tentative D call: TRBD1 (6 bases). The CDR3 consists of 16 residues. V was shortened by 0 bases and J by 8 bases, with 19 bases between the two germline ends. CDR1 and CDR2 (germline): SGHTA, FQGNSA.

This clone was picked up a small number of times. This chain links TRBV5-1 with TRBJ2-7; 7 positions agree with TRBD2. The CDR3 runs 17 residues. Germline V gene data show CDR1 as SGHRS and CDR2 as YFSETQ. V trimming: 0 bases; J trimming: 4 bases; junction bases outside the gene matches: 13. DNA for the CDR3: TGCGCCAGCAGCTTGGGGGTTTCCCCCAGCGGGGTTTACGAGCAGTACTTC. Translation: CASSLGVSPSGVYEQYF.

The CDR3 reads CASSPETGQVNTEAFF. The CDR3 nucleotides are TGCGCCAGCAGCCCCGAGACGGGACAGGTGAACACTGAAGCTTTCTTT. The chain couples TRBV4-1 to TRBJ1-1, with 8 nucleotides matching TRBD1. This CDR3 has 16 residues. J gave up 0 bases and V 4 bases, and 7 bases lay outside the gene matches. From germline, CDR1 is MGHRA and CDR2 YSYEKL.

This rearrangement joins TRBV18 to TRBJ1-5, with TRBD1 matching 7 bases. Germline trimming cut 4 bases from V and 4 bases from J; bases unmatched to any gene: 4. The germline gives CDR1 KGHSH, CDR2 LQKENI. The CDR3 is 14 amino acids. Written as DNA, the CDR3 is TGTGCCAGCTCACTAACAGGGGTTAATCAGCCCCAGCATTTT. It codes for CASSLTGVNQPQHF.

The J gene is TRBJ2-1, the V gene TRBV24-1, with 11 bases identical to TRBD2. V shed 4 bases, J shed 7 bases, and the junction held 14 bases outside the gene matches. CDR3 length: 18 residues. Germline V lookup: CDR1 KGHDR, CDR2 SFDVKD. In DNA, the CDR3 is TGTGCCACCAGTGAAGTAGCGGGTAGCGGGAGGGCTAGGAATGAGCAGTTCTTC. Residues: CATSEVAGSGRARNEQFF.

The chain combines TRBV28 with TRBJ1-1; tentatively, D is TRBD1 (6 bases). The V gene's germline CDR1 is MDHEN and CDR2 SYDVKM. V lost 3 bases, J lost 4 bases, and 9 bases lay in between. The CDR3 length is 13 residues. For the CDR3, the DNA is TGTGCCAGCAGTTTCAGGGGTCCCACTGAAGCTTTCTTT. Protein sequence: CASSFRGPTEAFF.

This clone occurred once. The V gene is TRBV2, the J gene TRBJ2-7; 8 bases map to TRBD1. The J segment lost 1 base and the V segment lost 3 bases, leaving 5 bases of the junction unmatched. The germline V gene has CDR1 SNHLY and CDR2 FYNNEI. The CDR3 extends over 15 amino acids. Here the CDR3 DNA reads TGTGCCAGCAGTGATCTTGGGACAGGTTCCTACGAGCAGTACTTC. Protein product: CASSDLGTGSYEQYF.

V gene TRBV5-1 combines with J gene TRBJ2-1; D perhaps matches TRBD2 (6 bases). The CDR3 runs to 16 residues. Trimming left V 4 bases short and J 8 bases short, with 22 bases between. The germline gives CDR1 SGHRS, CDR2 YFSETQ. As DNA, the CDR3 is TGCGCCAGCAGCCCAGCACCTGGCGGGACCTCGGATGAGCAGTTCTTC. Its translation: CASSPAPGGTSDEQFF. The whole variable domain, remainder taken from reference TRBV5-1 and TRBJ2-1, is KAGVTQTPRYLIKTRGQQVTLSCSPISGHRSVSWYQQTPGQGLQFLFEYFSETQRNKGNFPGRFSGRQFSNSRSEMNVSTLELGDSALYLCASSPAPGGTSDEQFFGPGTRLTVL.

The J gene is TRBJ2-7, the V gene TRBV19; maybe TRBD2 (5 bases). This CDR3 comprises 15 residues. Germline V CDR1 and CDR2: LNHDA, SQIVND (reference sequence). Trimming removed 3 bases from V and 0 bases from J, with 12 bases in between. CDR3 DNA sequence: TGTGCCAGTAGTATTGACTACCAGGACTCCTACGAGCAGTACTTC. Translation: CASSIDYQDSYEQYF. Using reference TRBV19 and TRBJ2-7 for the parts outside the CDR3, the full variable domain is DGGITQSPKYLFRKEGQNVTLSCEQNLNHDAMYWYRQDPGQGLRLIYYSQIVNDFQKGDIAEGYSVSREKKESFPLTVTSAQKNPTAFYLCASSIDYQDSYEQYFGPGTRLTVT.

This clone was counted once. The CDR3 spells CSVEDLLAGGNQETQYF. The CDR3, as DNA: TGCAGCGTTGAAGATCTCCTAGCGGGAGGGAACCAAGAGACCCAGTACTTC. This chain connects TRBV29-1 to TRBJ2-5; 12 nucleotides align to TRBD2. V was pared by 0 bases and J by 0 bases, with 5 bases of the junction left unmatched. This CDR3 is built from 17 residues. From germline, CDR1 is SQVTM and CDR2 ANQGSEA.

V gene TRBV24-1 combines with J gene TRBJ2-1; D perhaps matches TRBD1 (7 bases). Trimming shortened V by 8 bases and J by 7 bases, and 17 bases separated the two germline ends. This CDR3 is 14 amino acids long. Germline lookup yields CDR1 KGHDR and CDR2 SFDVKD. CDR3: CATIGRGDPNEQFF. The CDR3 nucleotides read TGTGCCACCATAGGCAGGGGGGATCCGAATGAGCAGTTCTTC.

The chain links TRBV18 to TRBJ1-3; D ambiguous. The CDR3 has 17 residues. Trimming left V 2 bases short and J 2 bases short, with 16 bases between. Germline V lookup: CDR1 KGHSH, CDR2 LQKENI. CDR3 coding DNA: TGTGCCAGCTCACCATCCATAGGCCCAGCCACTGGAAACACCATATATTTT. It codes for CASSPSIGPATGNTIYF.

This rearrangement joins TRBV29-1 to TRBJ1-5; D is unclear. Trimming removed 7 bases from V and 5 bases from J, with 12 bases in between. Germline CDR1 reads SQVTM; CDR2 reads ANQGSEA. The CDR3 covers 12 residues. CDR3 sequence reads: CSAQDQDQPQHF. CDR3 DNA sequence: TGCAGCGCCCAGGACCAGGATCAGCCCCAGCATTTT.